What follows is one TCR beta chain and its context. Its antigen is not known. CDR3 length: 15 residues. J lost 6 bases, V lost 6 bases, and 8 bases had no gene match. Looked up from germline, CDR1 is MNHNS and CDR2 is SASEGT. Sequencing was performed with immunoSEQ multiplex PCR; in TCRdb, only in-frame clones are kept and a portion is missing. The repertoire holds around 2,000,000 clones, with approximately 95% as singletons. The sample is drawn from a study of shared clonotypes between healthy human individuals. Study outcomes and limitations: The generation probabilities recorded for non-shared clonotypes fell below those of clonotypes shared by all four donors. Read depth was anticipated to influence clonotype sharing among donors.

Selected positively for CCR7 and CD45RO-negative, naive CD8 cells excluded terminally differentiated effector memory CD45RA+ cells. Sequencing was carried out using naive CD8+ T cells sorted from blood. This clonotype was sampled from a man younger than 30 in good health. V and J are TRBV6-1 and TRBJ2-2, with 9 bases identical to TRBD1. As DNA, the CDR3 is TGTGCCAGCAGCTACCGGGACAGGGCTTCCGGGGAGCTGTTTTTT. Its translation is CASSYRDRASGELFF.